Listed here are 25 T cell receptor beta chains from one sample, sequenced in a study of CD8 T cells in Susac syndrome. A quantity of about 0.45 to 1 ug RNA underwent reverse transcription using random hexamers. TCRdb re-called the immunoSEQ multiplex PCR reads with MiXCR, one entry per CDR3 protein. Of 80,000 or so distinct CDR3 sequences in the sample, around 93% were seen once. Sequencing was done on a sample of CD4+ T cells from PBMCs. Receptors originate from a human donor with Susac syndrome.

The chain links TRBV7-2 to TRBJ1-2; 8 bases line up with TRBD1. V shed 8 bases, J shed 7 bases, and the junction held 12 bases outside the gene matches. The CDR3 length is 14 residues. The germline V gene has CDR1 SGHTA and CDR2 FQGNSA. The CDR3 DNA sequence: TGTGCCAGCTTTTCTGTCAGGGGGCTGGGTGGCTACACCTTC. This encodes CASFSVRGLGGYTF.

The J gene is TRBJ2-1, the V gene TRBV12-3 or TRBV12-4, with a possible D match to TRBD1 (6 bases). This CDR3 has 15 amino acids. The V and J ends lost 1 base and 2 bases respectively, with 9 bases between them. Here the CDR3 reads CASSLGGRPYNEQFF. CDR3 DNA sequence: TGTGCCAGCAGTTTAGGGGGGCGGCCCTACAATGAGCAGTTCTTC.

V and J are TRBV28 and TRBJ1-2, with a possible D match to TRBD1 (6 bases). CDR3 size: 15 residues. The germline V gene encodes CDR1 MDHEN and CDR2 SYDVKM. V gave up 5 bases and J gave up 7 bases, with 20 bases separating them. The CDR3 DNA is TGTGCCAGCAGTACAATTCCGCAGGGGTACTCTGGCTACACCTTC. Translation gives CASSTIPQGYSGYTF.

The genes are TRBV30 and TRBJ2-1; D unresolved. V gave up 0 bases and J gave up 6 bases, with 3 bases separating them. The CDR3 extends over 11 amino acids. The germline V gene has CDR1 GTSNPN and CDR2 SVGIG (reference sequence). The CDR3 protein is CAWSVANEQFF. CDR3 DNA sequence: TGTGCCTGGAGTGTAGCCAATGAGCAGTTCTTC. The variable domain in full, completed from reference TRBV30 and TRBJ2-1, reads SQTIHQWPATLVQPVGSPLSLECTVEGTSNPNLYWYRQAAGRGLQLLFYSVGIGQISSEVPQNLSASRPQDRQFILSSKKLLLSDSGFYLCAWSVANEQFFGPGTRLTVL.

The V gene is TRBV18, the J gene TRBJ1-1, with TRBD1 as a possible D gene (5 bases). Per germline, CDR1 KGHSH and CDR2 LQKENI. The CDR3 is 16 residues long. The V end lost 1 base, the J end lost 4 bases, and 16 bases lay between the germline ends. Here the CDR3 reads CASSPRGQGYGTEAFF. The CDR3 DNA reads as TGTGCCAGCTCACCACGCGGTCAGGGATACGGCACTGAAGCTTTCTTT.

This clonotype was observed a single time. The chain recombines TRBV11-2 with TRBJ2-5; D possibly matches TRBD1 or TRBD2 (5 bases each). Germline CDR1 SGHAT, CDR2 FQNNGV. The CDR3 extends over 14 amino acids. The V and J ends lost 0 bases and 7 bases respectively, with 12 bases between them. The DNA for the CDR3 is TGTGCCAGCAGCTTAGATGGGGGACGAGCGACCCAGTACTTC. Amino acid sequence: CASSLDGGRATQYF.

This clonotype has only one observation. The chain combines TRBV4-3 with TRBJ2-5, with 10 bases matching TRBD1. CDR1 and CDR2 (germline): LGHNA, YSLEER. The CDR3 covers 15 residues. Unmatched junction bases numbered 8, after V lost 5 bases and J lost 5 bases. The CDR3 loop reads CASSYARDRGETQYF. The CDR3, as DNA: TGCGCCAGCAGCTACGCTAGGGACAGGGGTGAGACCCAGTACTTC.

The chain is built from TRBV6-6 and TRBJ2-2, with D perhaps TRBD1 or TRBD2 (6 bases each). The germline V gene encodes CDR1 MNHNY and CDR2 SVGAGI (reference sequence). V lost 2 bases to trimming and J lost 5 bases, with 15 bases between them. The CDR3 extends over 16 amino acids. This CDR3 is CASSYREQGGTGELFF. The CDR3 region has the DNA TGTGCCAGCAGTTACCGGGAACAGGGAGGTACCGGGGAGCTGTTTTTT.

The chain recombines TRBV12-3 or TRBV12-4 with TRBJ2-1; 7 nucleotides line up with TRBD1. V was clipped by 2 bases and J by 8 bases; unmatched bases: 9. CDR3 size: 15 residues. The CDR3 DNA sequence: TGTGCCAGCAGTTTAAGGCGGACAGGTTACGATGAGCAGTTCTTC. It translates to CASSLRRTGYDEQFF.

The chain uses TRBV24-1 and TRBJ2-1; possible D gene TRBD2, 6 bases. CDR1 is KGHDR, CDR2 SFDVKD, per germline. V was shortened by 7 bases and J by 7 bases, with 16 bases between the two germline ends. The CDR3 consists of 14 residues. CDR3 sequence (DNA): TGTGCCACCAGCCGGGACGGGGGTGTTAATGAGCAGTTCTTC. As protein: CATSRDGGVNEQFF.

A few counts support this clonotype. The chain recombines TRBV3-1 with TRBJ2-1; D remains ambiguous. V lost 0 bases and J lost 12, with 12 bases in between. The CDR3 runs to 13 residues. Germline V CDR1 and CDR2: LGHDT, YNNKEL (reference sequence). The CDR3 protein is CASSQDIRAGQFF. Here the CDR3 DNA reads TGTGCCAGCAGCCAAGATATCCGGGCTGGGCAGTTCTTC.

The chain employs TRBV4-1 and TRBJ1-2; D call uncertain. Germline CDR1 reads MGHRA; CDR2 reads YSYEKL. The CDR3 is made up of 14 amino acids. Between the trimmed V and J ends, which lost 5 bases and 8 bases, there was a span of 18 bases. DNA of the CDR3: TGCGCCAGCAGCATCCACGACTTGGTAAAGGGCTACACCTTC. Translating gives CASSIHDLVKGYTF.

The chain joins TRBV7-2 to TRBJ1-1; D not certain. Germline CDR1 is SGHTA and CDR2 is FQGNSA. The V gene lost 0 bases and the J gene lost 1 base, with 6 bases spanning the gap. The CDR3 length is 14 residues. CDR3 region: CASSLAAENTEAFF. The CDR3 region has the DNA TGTGCCAGCAGCTTAGCTGCGGAGAACACTGAAGCTTTCTTT. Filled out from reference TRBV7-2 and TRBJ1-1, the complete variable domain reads GAGVSQSPSNKVTEKGKDVELRCDPISGHTALYWYRQSLGQGLEFLIYFQGNSAPDKSGLPSDRFSAERTGGSVSTLTIQRTQQEDSAVYLCASSLAAENTEAFFGQGTRLTVV.

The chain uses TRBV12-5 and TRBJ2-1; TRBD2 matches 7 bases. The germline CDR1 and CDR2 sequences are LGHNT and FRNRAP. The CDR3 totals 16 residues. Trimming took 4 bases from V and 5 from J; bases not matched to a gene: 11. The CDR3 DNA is TGTGCTAGTGGTTCCGGGGTCGGGAGGAAGGACAATGAGCAGTTCTTC. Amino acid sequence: CASGSGVGRKDNEQFF. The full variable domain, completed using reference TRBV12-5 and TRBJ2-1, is DARVTQTPRHKVTEMGQEVTMRCQPILGHNTVFWYRQTMMQGLELLAYFRNRAPLDDSGMPKDRFSAEMPDATLATLKIQPSEPRDSAVYFCASGSGVGRKDNEQFFGPGTRLTVL.

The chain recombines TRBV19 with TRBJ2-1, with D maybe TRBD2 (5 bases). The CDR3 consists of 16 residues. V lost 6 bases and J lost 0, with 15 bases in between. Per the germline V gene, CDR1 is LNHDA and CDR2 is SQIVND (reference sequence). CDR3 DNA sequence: TGTGCCAGTAGATTGGCAGGACTTCCCTCCTACAATGAGCAGTTCTTC. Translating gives CASRLAGLPSYNEQFF.

Written as DNA, the CDR3 is TGTGCCAGCAGTCCCACCGGGGGGGGAGGCTTTGGCTACACCTTC. Translation gives CASSPTGGGGFGYTF. The V gene is TRBV28, the J gene TRBJ1-2; weak D call: TRBD1 (5 bases). The CDR3 has 15 residues. Germline V gene sequence: CDR1 MDHEN, CDR2 SYDVKM. V was cut by 5 bases and J by 7 bases, with 20 bases left in between.

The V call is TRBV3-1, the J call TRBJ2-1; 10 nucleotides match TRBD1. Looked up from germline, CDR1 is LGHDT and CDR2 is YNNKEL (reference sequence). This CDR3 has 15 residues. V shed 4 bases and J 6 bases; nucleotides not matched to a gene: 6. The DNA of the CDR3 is TGTGCCAGCAGCCTCGGACAGGGGGACCCCAATGAGCAGTTCTTC. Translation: CASSLGQGDPNEQFF.

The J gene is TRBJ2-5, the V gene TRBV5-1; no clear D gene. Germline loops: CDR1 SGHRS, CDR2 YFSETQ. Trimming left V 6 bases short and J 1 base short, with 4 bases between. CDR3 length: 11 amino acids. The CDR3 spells CASMAQETQYF. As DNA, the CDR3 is TGCGCCAGCATGGCCCAAGAGACCCAGTACTTC.

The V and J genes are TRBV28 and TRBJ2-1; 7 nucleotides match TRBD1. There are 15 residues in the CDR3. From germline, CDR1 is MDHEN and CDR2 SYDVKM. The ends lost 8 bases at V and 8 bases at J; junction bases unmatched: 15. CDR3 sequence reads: CASPPPTGKYDEQFF. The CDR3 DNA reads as TGTGCCAGCCCCCCCCCGACAGGGAAGTACGATGAGCAGTTCTTC. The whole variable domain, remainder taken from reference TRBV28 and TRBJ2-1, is DVKVTQSSRYLVKRTGEKVFLECVQDMDHENMFWYRQDPGLGLRLIYFSYDVKMKEKGDIPEGYSVSREKKERFSLILESASTNQTSMYLCASPPPTGKYDEQFFGPGTRLTVL.

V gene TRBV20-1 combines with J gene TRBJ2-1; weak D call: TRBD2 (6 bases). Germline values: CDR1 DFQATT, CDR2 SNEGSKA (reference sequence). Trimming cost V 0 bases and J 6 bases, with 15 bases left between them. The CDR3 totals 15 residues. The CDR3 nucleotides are TGCAGTGCTAGAGATTTACTAGCTCTGGCCAATGAGCAGTTCTTC. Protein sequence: CSARDLLALANEQFF.

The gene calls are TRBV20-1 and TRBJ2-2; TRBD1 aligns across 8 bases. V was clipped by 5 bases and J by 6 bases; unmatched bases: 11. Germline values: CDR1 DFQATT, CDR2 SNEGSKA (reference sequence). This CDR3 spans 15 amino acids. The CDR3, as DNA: TGCAGTGCTCCAGGACAGGGCTATTTGTCCGGGGAGCTGTTTTTT. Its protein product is CSAPGQGYLSGELFF.

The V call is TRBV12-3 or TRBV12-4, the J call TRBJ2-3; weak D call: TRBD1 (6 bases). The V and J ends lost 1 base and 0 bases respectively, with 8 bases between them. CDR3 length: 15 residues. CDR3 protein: CASSLDQGSTDTQYF. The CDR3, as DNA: TGTGCCAGCAGTTTAGATCAGGGGAGCACAGATACGCAGTATTTT.

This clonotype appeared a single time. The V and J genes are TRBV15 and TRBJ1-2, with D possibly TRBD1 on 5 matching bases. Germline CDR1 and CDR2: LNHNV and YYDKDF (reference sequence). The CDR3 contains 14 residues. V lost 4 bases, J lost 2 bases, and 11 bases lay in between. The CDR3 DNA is TGTGCCACCAGCAAATGGACAACCAACTATGGCTACACCTTC. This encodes CATSKWTTNYGYTF. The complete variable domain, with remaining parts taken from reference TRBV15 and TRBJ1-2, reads DAMVIQNPRYQVTQFGKPVTLSCSQTLNHNVMYWYQQKSSQAPKLLFHYYDKDFNNEADTPDNFQSRRPNTSFCFLDIRSPGLGDTAMYLCATSKWTTNYGYTFGSGTRLTVV.

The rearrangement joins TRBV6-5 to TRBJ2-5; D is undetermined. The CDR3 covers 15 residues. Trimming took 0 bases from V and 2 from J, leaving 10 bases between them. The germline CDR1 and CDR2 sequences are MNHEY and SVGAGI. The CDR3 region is CASSYSRSTQETQYF. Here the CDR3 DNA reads TGTGCCAGCAGTTACTCGAGGTCTACGCAAGAGACCCAGTACTTC.

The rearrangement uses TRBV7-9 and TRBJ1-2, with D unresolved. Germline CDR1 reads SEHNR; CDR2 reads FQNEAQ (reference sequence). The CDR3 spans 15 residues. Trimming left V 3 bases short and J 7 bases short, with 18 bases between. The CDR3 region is CASSLPHALAAGYTF. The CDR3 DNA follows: TGTGCCAGCAGCTTGCCCCATGCATTGGCAGCTGGCTACACCTTC.